This T cell receptor (beta chain) was sequenced in a study of shared clonotypes between healthy human individuals. From germline, CDR1 is SQVTM and CDR2 ANQGSEA. CDR3 length: 12 residues. The DNA input per sorted-subset replicate PCR was 200 ng, corresponding to 25,000 to 30,000 T cell genomes. Profiling relied on immunoSEQ multiplex PCR, and the TCRdb table lists in-frame clones only, not all of them. The repertoire holds about 2.3 million clones, about nine tenths seen once, with approximately 0.39% in the top ten. The TCR was taken from a man aged 18-30 years in good health. Some clones in this sample may be carry-over from other donors' samples. Sequenced: naive CD4+ T cells from PBMCs. The subset denotes: CD45RA+ positively selected. This chain links TRBV29-1 with TRBJ2-5; 8 nucleotides line up with TRBD2. CDR3 bases: TGCGGACTCCGGGAGGGAGGGGAGACCCAGTACTTC. Its protein product is CGLREGGETQYF.